This TCR beta chain was observed in a study of blood T cell repertoires in COVID-19. Study-level background: From T cells, B-cell-depleted T cells, or PBMCs came the material, which was cDNA or gDNA.

The CDR3 has 15 residues. Between the trimmed V and J ends, which lost 10 bases and 4 bases, there was a span of 19 bases. Per germline, CDR1 LNHDA and CDR2 SQIVND (reference sequence). Recruited during active infection, patients (from Seattle) were subsequently followed longitudinally. Sequencing used immunoSEQ multiplex PCR; TCRdb keeps in-frame clones, though not all of them. The sample holds about 190,000 clones; around 85% are singletons and the top ten take 6.5% to 7.5%. This chain links TRBV19 with TRBJ2-2; possibly TRBD1 for D (5 bases). The origin of this receptor is a man older than 75 with COVID-19, enrolled during active disease. Source material: peripheral blood. Written as DNA, the CDR3 is TGTGCCACCGATCTGGGGCCTGGGCCCACCGGGGAGCTGTTTTTT. Translating gives CATDLGPGPTGELFF.